This T cell receptor beta chain was identified during a study of shared clonotypes between healthy human individuals. Study results and limitations: The small donor group covered limited genetic and exposure diversity.

Germline assignment: CDR1 LNHDA and CDR2 SQIVND (reference sequence). The CDR3 is 14 residues long. Trimming left V 5 bases short and J 5 bases short, with 12 bases between. Data came from immunoSEQ multiplex PCR; TCRdb stores just in-frame clones and leaves some out. The data show approximately 810,000 clones, nearly 95% seen once. Of note for this clone: Antigen: not known.

CD8 cells regarded as naive lacked CD45RO, were positively chosen for CCR7, and omitted terminally differentiated effector memory CD45RA+ cells. This rearrangement joins TRBV19 to TRBJ2-2; D is uncertain. The receptor was isolated from a man aged 25 to 40 in good health. The sequenced material came from naive CD8+ T cells sorted from blood. This CDR3 reads CASSYFTKTGELFF. The CDR3 DNA reads TGTGCCAGTAGTTATTTTACAAAAACCGGGGAGCTGTTTTTT.